What follows are 14 T cell receptor beta chains derived from one specimen sequenced in a study of early T cells in non-severe SARS-CoV-2 infection. Using its own MiXCR run on the 5' RACE reads, TCRdb lists one record per CDR3 protein. The data show 55,000 to 75,000 distinct CDR3 sequences, less than 12% seen once. The source material was whole blood, sampled at baseline. The receptors derive from an adult who was a healthcare worker with PCR-confirmed SARS-CoV-2 infection or an uninfected control (not recorded which).

CDR3 nucleotides: TGTGCCAGCAGGCCGGGACAGGGCACAGATACGCAGTATTTT. Translated, it gives CASRPGQGTDTQYF. This chain uses TRBV2 with TRBJ2-3, with 8 bases matching TRBD1. The germline CDR1 and CDR2 sequences are SNHLY and FYNNEI. This CDR3 contains 14 residues. Germline trimming cut 6 bases from V and 1 base from J; bases unmatched to any gene: 3.

The gene calls are TRBV29-1 and TRBJ2-1, with 9 positions matching TRBD1. The V and J ends lost 5 bases and 3 bases, in that order; junction bases with no gene match: 5. Germline V lookup: CDR1 SQVTM, CDR2 ANQGSEA. The CDR3 totals 14 residues. The CDR3 nucleotides are TGCAGCGTTACCGGACAGGGGAACTACAATGAGCAGTTCTTC. Amino acid sequence: CSVTGQGNYNEQFF.

The chain uses TRBV4-1 and TRBJ2-1; 9 positions agree with TRBD2. V lost 1 base and J lost 6; bases outside the gene matches: 10. Germline CDR1 is MGHRA and CDR2 is YSYEKL. This CDR3 contains 17 residues. The CDR3 nucleotides read TGCGCCAGCAGCCAAGGGGTATCGCGCGGGAGGGCCAATGAGCAGTTCTTC. It is translated as CASSQGVSRGRANEQFF.

This clonotype showed up just a few times. The chain joins TRBV4-1 to TRBJ1-1; TRBD1 matches at 9 bases. The CDR3 has 15 amino acids. The J segment lost 0 bases and the V segment lost 1 base, leaving 0 bases of the junction unmatched. The germline CDR1 and CDR2 sequences are MGHRA and YSYEKL. CDR3 DNA sequence: TGCGCCAGCAGCCAAGGGGACAGGGTGAACACTGAAGCTTTCTTT. Protein sequence: CASSQGDRVNTEAFF.

This clonotype has a count of ten or more. This chain connects TRBV20-1 to TRBJ2-3; D unresolved. With 6 bases removed from V and 2 bases from J, the gap between germline ends came to 15 bases. Per germline, CDR1 DFQATT and CDR2 SNEGSKA (reference sequence). The CDR3 length is 14 residues. The CDR3 DNA reads TGCAGTGCCCCGGACGGACCTTTCACAGATACGCAGTATTTT. Amino acids: CSAPDGPFTDTQYF.

The gene calls are TRBV28 and TRBJ2-7, with D uncertain. The V end was cut by 7 bases, the J end by 2 bases, with 9 bases between. CDR3 length: 12 amino acids. Looked up from germline, CDR1 is MDHEN and CDR2 is SYDVKM. The DNA of the CDR3 is TGTGCCAGCACCGGTAGGGCCTACGAGCAGTACTTC. This codes for CASTGRAYEQYF.

The rearrangement uses TRBV3-1 and TRBJ1-1, with D perhaps TRBD1 (6 bases). Germline values: CDR1 LGHDT, CDR2 YNNKEL (reference sequence). This CDR3 comprises 16 residues. The V end was cut by 0 bases, the J end by 4 bases, with 15 bases between. The DNA of the CDR3 is TGTGCCAGCAGCCAAGAACGGGGGGCGCATCTCACTGAAGCTTTCTTT. Amino acid sequence: CASSQERGAHLTEAFF.

This clonotype showed up just a few times. V is TRBV28 and J is TRBJ1-2, with D possibly being TRBD1 (6 bases). CDR1 MDHEN and CDR2 SYDVKM come from the germline V gene. This CDR3 contains 12 residues. V lost 6 bases, J lost 9 bases, and 14 bases lay in between. CDR3 nucleotide sequence: TGTGCCAGCAGCCGCCTTGACAGGCGCTACACCTTC. It codes for CASSRLDRRYTF.

The chain employs TRBV29-1 and TRBJ2-1, with 8 bases identical to TRBD2. The trim removed 7 bases at V and 4 bases at J, leaving 12 bases unmatched. The CDR3 has 15 residues. The V gene's germline CDR1 is SQVTM and CDR2 ANQGSEA. CDR3 sequence reads: CSDLTTASGYNEQFF. CDR3 sequence (DNA): TGCAGCGACTTGACGACGGCTAGCGGGTACAATGAGCAGTTCTTC.

This clonotype was counted many times. The rearrangement links TRBV11-2 to TRBJ1-1; D remains unclear. The length of the CDR3 is 16 residues. Germline loops: CDR1 SGHAT, CDR2 FQNNGV. The V gene lost 5 bases and the J gene lost 0 bases, with 16 bases spanning the gap. The DNA for the CDR3 is TGTGCCAGCAGCGCCGGTAACACACTGATGAACACTGAAGCTTTCTTT. This sequence encodes CASSAGNTLMNTEAFF.

The V and J genes are TRBV12-3 or TRBV12-4 and TRBJ2-7, with D hard to call. The CDR3 length is 14 residues. Trimming pared 3 bases from V and 5 bases from J, leaving 14 bases between. The CDR3 sequence: CASSLSRRSHEQYF. In nucleotides, the CDR3 is TGTGCCAGCAGTTTGAGTCGAAGGTCTCACGAGCAGTACTTC.

This clonotype was seen repeatedly, ten times or more. V gene TRBV30 combines with J gene TRBJ2-2, with D perhaps TRBD2 (5 bases). The length of the CDR3 is 14 residues. V was pared by 2 bases and J by 6 bases, with 13 bases between. CDR1 GTSNPN and CDR2 SVGIG come from the germline V gene (reference sequence). The CDR3 spells CAWSPAEKAGELFF. The CDR3, as DNA: TGTGCCTGGAGTCCAGCGGAAAAGGCCGGGGAGCTGTTTTTT.

This clonotype was seen more than once but under ten times. The chain combines TRBV4-3 with TRBJ1-1; D gene uncertain. CDR3 length: 13 residues. Trimming left V 4 bases short and J 3 bases short, with 9 bases between. Germline CDR1 LGHNA, CDR2 YSLEER. The chain's CDR3 is CASSRNWYTEAFF. In DNA, the CDR3 is TGCGCCAGCAGCCGAAATTGGTACACTGAAGCTTTCTTT.

The chain is built from TRBV4-2 and TRBJ1-3, with D uncertain. The CDR3 loop spans 15 amino acids. V was clipped by 0 bases and J by 2 bases, with 8 bases between them. Germline assignment: CDR1 LGHNA and CDR2 YNFKEQ. The CDR3 bases are TGTGCCAGCAGCCAAGATAAGGGAACTGGAAACACCATATATTTT. It is translated as CASSQDKGTGNTIYF.